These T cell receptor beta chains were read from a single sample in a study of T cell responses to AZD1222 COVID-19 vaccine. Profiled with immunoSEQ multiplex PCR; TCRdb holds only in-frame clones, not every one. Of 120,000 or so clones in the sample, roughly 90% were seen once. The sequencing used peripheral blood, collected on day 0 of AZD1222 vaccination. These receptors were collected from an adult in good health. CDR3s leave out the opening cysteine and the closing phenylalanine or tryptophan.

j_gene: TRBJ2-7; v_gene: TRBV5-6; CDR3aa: ASLSRHEQY
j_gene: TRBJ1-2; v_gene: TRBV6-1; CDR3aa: ASSEARAGGTANYGYT
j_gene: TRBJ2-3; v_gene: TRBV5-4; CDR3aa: ASSMGGRSSTDTQY
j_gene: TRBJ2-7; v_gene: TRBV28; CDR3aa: ASSLGDRMSNEQY
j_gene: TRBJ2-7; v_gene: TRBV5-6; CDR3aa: ASSTGDSVEQY
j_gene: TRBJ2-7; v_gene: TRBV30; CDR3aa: AWSSASYEQY
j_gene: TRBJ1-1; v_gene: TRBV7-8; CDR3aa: ASSVKRGRNTEAF
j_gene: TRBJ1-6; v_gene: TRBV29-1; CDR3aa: SVSRDTRSSYNSPLH
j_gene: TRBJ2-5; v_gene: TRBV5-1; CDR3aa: ASSPGVQETQY
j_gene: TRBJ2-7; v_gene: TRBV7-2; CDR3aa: ASSLSTSQTYEQY
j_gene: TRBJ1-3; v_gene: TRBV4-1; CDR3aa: ASSPIRQGAGNTIY
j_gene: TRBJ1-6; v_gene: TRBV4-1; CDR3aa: ASSQELKDSPLH
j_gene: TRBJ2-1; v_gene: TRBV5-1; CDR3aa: ASSLAGTSKQF
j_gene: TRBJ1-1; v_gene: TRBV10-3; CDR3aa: AISEYGGSEAF
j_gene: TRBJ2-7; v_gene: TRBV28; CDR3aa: ASSLGQPPHEQY
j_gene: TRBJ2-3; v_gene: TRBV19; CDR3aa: ASSMGTSAADTQY